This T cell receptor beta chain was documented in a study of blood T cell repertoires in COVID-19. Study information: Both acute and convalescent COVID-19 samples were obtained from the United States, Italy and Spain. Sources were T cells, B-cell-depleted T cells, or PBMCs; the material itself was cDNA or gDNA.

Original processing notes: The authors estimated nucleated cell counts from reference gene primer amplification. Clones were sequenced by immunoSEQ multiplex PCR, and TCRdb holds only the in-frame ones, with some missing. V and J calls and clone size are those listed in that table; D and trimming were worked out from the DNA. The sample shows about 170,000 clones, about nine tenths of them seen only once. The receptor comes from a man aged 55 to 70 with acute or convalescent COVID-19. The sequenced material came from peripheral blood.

The CDR3 here is CASSIQGGNIQYF. CDR3 in DNA: TGTGCCAGTAGTATACAGGGAGGGAACATTCAGTACTTC. The chain employs TRBV19 and TRBJ2-4; the match to TRBD2 covers 7 bases. CDR3 length: 13 residues. Germline V gives CDR1 LNHDA, CDR2 SQIVND (reference sequence). With V trimmed by 2 bases and J by 7 bases, 2 bases remained unmatched.